Shown below are 26 T cell receptor beta chains from a single sample sequenced in a study of OX40 agonist ivuxolimab in advanced cancers. TCRdb's copy holds only in-frame clones and misses some; the assay was immunoSEQ multiplex PCR. The data hold approximately 69,000 clones, with about 80% observed a single time. Sequenced material: CD4+ or CD8+ T cells sorted from blood, taken in a trial of the OX40 agonist ivuxolimab. The receptor set was obtained from an adult with an advanced solid tumor such as melanoma, head and neck, liver or kidney cancer.

This clone was recorded a few times. V gene TRBV5-1 combines with J gene TRBJ2-7; 9 bases fit TRBD1. The CDR3 spans 16 residues. V was clipped by 2 bases and J by 0 bases; unmatched bases: 6. Germline V gene sequence: CDR1 SGHRS, CDR2 YFSETQ. The CDR3 region is CASSLQGAFSSYEQYF. In DNA form, the CDR3 reads TGCGCCAGCAGCTTACAGGGGGCCTTTAGCTCCTACGAGCAGTACTTC. Variable domain in full (rest from reference TRBV5-1 and TRBJ2-7): KAGVTQTPRYLIKTRGQQVTLSCSPISGHRSVSWYQQTPGQGLQFLFEYFSETQRNKGNFPGRFSGRQFSNSRSEMNVSTLELGDSALYLCASSLQGAFSSYEQYFGPGTRLTVT.

This clone was seen only a few times. V gene TRBV18 combines with J gene TRBJ2-1, with 14 bases lining up with TRBD2. The V gene end was trimmed by 3 bases and the J gene end by 9 bases; junction bases not matched to a gene: 4. The CDR3 length is 15 residues. Per germline, CDR1 KGHSH and CDR2 LQKENI. The CDR3 region is CASSPGTSGGSEQFF. The CDR3 region has the DNA TGTGCCAGCTCACCCGGGACTAGCGGGGGTAGTGAGCAGTTCTTC.

As concerns this clone: As the CDR3 is not closed by the conserved phenylalanine or tryptophan, this likely results from a read error. The chain joins TRBV25-1 to TRBJ2-7, with no clear D. Trimming cost V 5 bases and J 3 bases, with 5 bases left between them. The V gene's germline CDR1 is MGHDK and CDR2 SYGVNS. This CDR3 spans 11 amino acids. The CDR3 region has the DNA TGTGCCAGCAGTTCCAGCTACGAGCAGTACCTC. The encoded protein is CASSSSYEQYL.

The CDR3, as DNA: TGCGCCAGCAGCATGACCATTCAAGAGACCCAGTACTTC. Protein: CASSMTIQETQYF. The rearrangement joins TRBV5-1 to TRBJ2-5; no reliable D call. The CDR3 is made up of 13 amino acids. Germline V gene sequence: CDR1 SGHRS, CDR2 YFSETQ. The V and J ends lost 4 bases and 2 bases respectively, with 9 bases between them.

J is TRBJ1-6 and V is TRBV11-2; D gene uncertain. Germline V CDR1 and CDR2: SGHAT, FQNNGV. Between the trimmed V and J ends, which lost 5 bases and 2 bases, there was a span of 7 bases. The CDR3 is 14 residues long. CDR3 amino acids: CASSSRAYNSPLHF. The CDR3 nucleotides read TGTGCCAGCAGCAGTCGGGCCTATAATTCACCCCTCCACTTT.

The genes are TRBV6-1 and TRBJ1-2; D uncertain. V was pared by 6 bases and J by 8 bases, with 7 bases between. CDR1 MNHNS and CDR2 SASEGT come from the germline V gene. The CDR3 length is 10 residues. CDR3 residues: CASSEQGYTF. DNA for the CDR3: TGTGCCAGCAGCGAGCAGGGCTACACCTTC.

The gene calls are TRBV9 and TRBJ2-1, with D unclear. The V gene's germline CDR1 is SGDLS and CDR2 YYNGEE. Trimming took 2 bases from V and 0 from J, leaving 9 bases between them. CDR3 length equals 15 residues. CDR3 DNA sequence: TGTGCCAGCAGCGTGACGACGGGCTCCTACAATGAGCAGTTCTTC. Translation gives CASSVTTGSYNEQFF.

This chain links TRBV5-1 with TRBJ2-2, with D maybe TRBD2 (6 bases). Trimming pared 4 bases from V and 4 bases from J, leaving 14 bases between. The CDR3 sequence is 15 residues long. Germline V gene sequence: CDR1 SGHRS, CDR2 YFSETQ. The CDR3 DNA follows: TGCGCCAGCAGCACCACGGGACTTGCCACCGGGGAGCTGTTTTTT. Translating it yields CASSTTGLATGELFF.

J is TRBJ1-4 and V is TRBV4-1; 8 bases map to TRBD1. V lost 4 bases and J lost 0; bases outside the gene matches: 7. Germline CDR1 reads MGHRA; CDR2 reads YSYEKL. This CDR3 spans 17 amino acids. The CDR3 nucleotides read TGCGCCAGCAGCCTCGGCTCAGGGGGCGCAACTAATGAAAAACTGTTTTTT. Translation gives CASSLGSGGATNEKLFF.

This clone was counted between two and nine times. The rearrangement uses TRBV2 and TRBJ1-6; D is unresolved. Germline V CDR1 and CDR2: SNHLY, FYNNEI. Trimming pared 4 bases from V and 7 bases from J, leaving 5 bases between. This CDR3 region has 12 residues. The CDR3 region has the DNA TGTGCCAGCAGTGTTCCGAATTCACCCCTCCACTTT. Translated: CASSVPNSPLHF.

V and J are TRBV18 and TRBJ2-2; D gene unclear. Deletions cut 6 bases from V and 5 bases from J, with 10 bases between. This CDR3 spans 13 amino acids. The germline CDR1 and CDR2 sequences are KGHSH and LQKENI. CDR3 loop: CASSPLGTGELFF. For the CDR3, the DNA is TGTGCCAGCTCCCCCCTAGGAACCGGGGAGCTGTTTTTT.

This clone appeared a single time. The V and J genes are TRBV28 and TRBJ1-4; D is ambiguous. Germline CDR1 and CDR2: MDHEN and SYDVKM. Trimming removed 5 bases at V and 2 bases at J, with 9 bases between. The CDR3 runs 14 residues. CDR3 DNA: TGTGCCAGCAGTGGGGAGGTTACTAATGAAAAACTGTTTTTT. Residues: CASSGEVTNEKLFF.

V usage is TRBV27 and J usage is TRBJ1-1, with 7 bases identical to TRBD1. Germline lookup yields CDR1 MNHEY and CDR2 SMNVEV (reference sequence). V shed 6 bases and J 6 bases; nucleotides not matched to a gene: 7. The CDR3 runs 13 residues. CDR3: CASRGQPSSEAFF. Written as DNA, the CDR3 is TGTGCCAGCAGGGGACAGCCCTCGTCTGAAGCTTTCTTT.

The CDR3 DNA reads TGTGCCAGCAGTGCCTCCGGGACAGGCAAAGAGACCCAGTACTTC. Protein: CASSASGTGKETQYF. This chain links TRBV6-1 with TRBJ2-5, with TRBD1 identical over 8 bases. CDR3 length equals 15 residues. Germline V gene data show CDR1 as MNHNS and CDR2 as SASEGT. V trimming: 4 bases; J trimming: 3 bases; junction bases outside the gene matches: 7.

The V gene is TRBV30, the J gene TRBJ2-7; TRBD2 matches at 7 bases. The germline CDR1 and CDR2 sequences are GTSNPN and SVGIG (reference sequence). V shed 5 bases, J shed 5 bases, and the junction held 3 bases outside the gene matches. The CDR3 is made up of 11 amino acids. CDR3 loop: CAWCTSDEQYF. The CDR3 DNA follows: TGTGCCTGGTGCACTAGCGACGAGCAGTACTTC.

The chain has TRBV27 and TRBJ1-2; TRBD1 matches at 7 bases. The CDR3 runs to 15 residues. V lost 6 bases to trimming and J lost 4 bases; unmatched junction nucleotides: 11. Germline CDR1 and CDR2: MNHEY and SMNVEV (reference sequence). CDR3 sequence reads: CASRFRRDRLYGYTF. CDR3 nucleotides: TGTGCCAGCAGATTCCGCCGGGACAGACTCTATGGCTACACCTTC.

V and J are TRBV4-1 and TRBJ1-1, with D perhaps matching TRBD1 (6 bases). The germline CDR1 and CDR2 sequences are MGHRA and YSYEKL. Trimming left V 4 bases short and J 5 bases short, with 20 bases between. This CDR3 is built from 16 residues. CDR3 in amino acids: CASSRNPAEQGTEAFF. DNA of the CDR3: TGCGCCAGCAGCCGCAACCCGGCGGAGCAGGGGACTGAAGCTTTCTTT.

CDR3 bases: TGTGCCATCAGTGAGACTGGAGATACGCAGTATTTT. Its protein is CAISETGDTQYF. The chain employs TRBV10-3 and TRBJ2-3; D gene unclear. The CDR3 runs to 12 residues. Trimming shortened V by 2 bases and J by 5 bases, and 5 bases separated the two germline ends. Germline assignment: CDR1 ENHRY and CDR2 SYGVKD.

The sample holds one count of this clone. The V and J genes are TRBV6-5 and TRBJ1-1, with 9 bases lining up with TRBD1. The ends lost 4 bases at V and 6 bases at J; junction bases unmatched: 6. The V gene's germline CDR1 is MNHEY and CDR2 SVGAGI. CDR3 length: 14 residues. Here the CDR3 reads CASSFRTGAAEAFF. Here the CDR3 DNA reads TGTGCCAGCAGTTTCCGGACAGGGGCCGCTGAAGCTTTCTTT.

This clone was detected once. The chain combines TRBV19 with TRBJ1-5; 8 nucleotides line up with TRBD1. V was pared by 6 bases and J by 5 bases, with 3 bases of the junction left unmatched. The CDR3 is made up of 13 amino acids. Germline CDR1 LNHDA, CDR2 SQIVND (reference sequence). The CDR3 here is CASRGTGDQPQHF. CDR3 sequence (DNA): TGTGCCAGTAGGGGGACAGGAGATCAGCCCCAGCATTTT.

The chain joins TRBV19 to TRBJ1-4, with TRBD1 as a possible D gene (6 bases). Looked up from germline, CDR1 is LNHDA and CDR2 is SQIVND (reference sequence). V was cut by 7 bases and J by 2 bases, with 20 bases left in between. This CDR3 region has 17 residues. The DNA for the CDR3 is TGTGCCAGTACTTCGTACCAAAACAGGGTTACTAATGAAAAACTGTTTTTT. Translation: CASTSYQNRVTNEKLFF.

V and J are TRBV7-6 and TRBJ1-1, with a weak D call TRBD1 (5 bases). The CDR3 runs to 16 residues. Germline V CDR1 and CDR2: SGHVS, FNYEAQ. Deletions cut 5 bases from V and 4 bases from J, with 20 bases between. The CDR3 DNA reads as TGTGCCAGCAGCCCCGTGGGGGGGAAAGTAGGCACTGAAGCTTTCTTT. It encodes CASSPVGGKVGTEAFF.

The gene calls are TRBV5-1 and TRBJ1-3; D is possibly TRBD1 (5 bases). In germline, CDR1 is SGHRS, CDR2 YFSETQ. Trimming cost V 4 bases and J 0 bases, with 17 bases left between them. This CDR3 has 17 residues. CDR3 nucleotide sequence: TGCGCCAGCAGCGAGCAGGGTCCCCAAGCCTCTGGAAACACCATATATTTT. Amino acid sequence: CASSEQGPQASGNTIYF.

V is TRBV28 and J is TRBJ1-1, with TRBD1 as a possible D gene (6 bases). Trimming left V 7 bases short and J 4 bases short, with 22 bases between. CDR3 length: 16 amino acids. Looked up from germline, CDR1 is MDHEN and CDR2 is SYDVKM. The CDR3 sequence: CASNSGGLTGFTEAFF. As DNA, the CDR3 is TGTGCCAGCAATTCCGGGGGCCTAACGGGATTCACTGAAGCTTTCTTT.

There are a few counts of this clone. V gene TRBV7-2 combines with J gene TRBJ1-2; D remains unclear. CDR1 and CDR2 from the germline V gene are SGHTA and FQGNSA. Trimming cost V 5 bases and J 5 bases, with 15 bases left between them. This CDR3 spans 14 amino acids. The CDR3 loop reads CASSPRNAYYGYTF. CDR3 nucleotides: TGTGCCAGCAGCCCCCGGAATGCCTATTATGGCTACACCTTC.

The chain joins TRBV19 to TRBJ2-5; possible D gene TRBD1, 6 bases. The CDR3 extends over 12 amino acids. Trimming shortened V by 6 bases and J by 7 bases, and 12 bases separated the two germline ends. Per the germline V gene, CDR1 is LNHDA and CDR2 is SQIVND (reference sequence). DNA for the CDR3: TGTGCCAGTAGCGAGCAACAGGGGACCCAGTACTTC. The encoded protein is CASSEQQGTQYF.